The 30 T cell receptor beta chains reported below all come from one sample, sequenced in a study of T cell changes during pregnancy in multiple sclerosis. The repertoire was sequenced with immunoSEQ multiplex PCR; TCRdb's copy has only in-frame clones and lacks some. Of about 50,000 clones listed, around 90% are singletons. The sequencing used CD4+ T cells from peripheral blood mononuclear cells, collected after pregnancy. These receptors were collected from a female donor in good health, enrolled as a control in a pregnancy study.

The V gene is TRBV25-1, the J gene TRBJ1-2; 7 bases are shared with TRBD1. The CDR3 is 14 amino acids. Unmatched junction bases numbered 4, after V lost 2 bases and J lost 4 bases. Germline-derived CDR1 and CDR2 are MGHDK and SYGVNS. The CDR3 nucleotides are TGTGCCAGCAGTGAACTCGGACAGGTCTATGGCTACACCTTC. Amino acid sequence: CASSELGQVYGYTF.

The V and J genes are TRBV7-6 and TRBJ1-3; D uncertain. This CDR3 is built from 13 residues. Germline CDR1 is SGHVS and CDR2 is FNYEAQ. Trimming shortened V by 1 base and J by 4 bases, and 5 bases separated the two germline ends. The CDR3: CASSLERGNTIYF. The CDR3 bases are TGTGCCAGCAGCTTAGAGCGGGGAAACACCATATATTTT.

The chain recombines TRBV5-1 with TRBJ1-1; 9 bases fit TRBD1. This CDR3 is 14 amino acids long. V shed 5 bases and J 6 bases; nucleotides not matched to a gene: 8. Germline V gives CDR1 SGHRS, CDR2 YFSETQ. Here the CDR3 DNA reads TGCGCCAGCAGACATGGGACAGGGAGCGCTGAAGCTTTCTTT. The encoded protein is CASRHGTGSAEAFF.

The chain carries TRBV20-1 and TRBJ2-1; no clear D gene. Germline assignment: CDR1 DFQATT and CDR2 SNEGSKA (reference sequence). Trimming took 2 bases from V and 9 from J, leaving 8 bases between them. The CDR3 sequence is 11 residues long. The CDR3 region is CSARWFSEQFF. The DNA for the CDR3 is TGCAGTGCTAGATGGTTCAGTGAGCAGTTCTTC.

The chain recombines TRBV28 with TRBJ1-5; TRBD1 might be the D (6 bases). Trimming took 6 bases from V and 7 from J, leaving 19 bases between them. This CDR3 contains 15 residues. Germline CDR1 reads MDHEN; CDR2 reads SYDVKM. CDR3 in amino acids: CASSPETGFKQPQHF. CDR3 coding DNA: TGTGCCAGCAGCCCCGAGACAGGATTTAAGCAGCCCCAGCATTTT.

The V and J genes are TRBV4-1 and TRBJ1-5; 8 nucleotides line up with TRBD1. Germline CDR1 reads MGHRA; CDR2 reads YSYEKL. This CDR3 is built from 17 residues. The ends lost 3 bases at V and 7 bases at J; junction bases unmatched: 14. CDR3 nucleotides: TGCGCCAGCAGCCAGCAACAGGGGGTAGGACTGGGGCAGCCCCAGCATTTT. Its translation: CASSQQQGVGLGQPQHF.

The CDR3 nucleotides are TGCGCCAGCAGGGACAGCTATAATTCACCCCTCCACTTT. This codes for CASRDSYNSPLHF. The rearrangement joins TRBV4-1 to TRBJ1-6; tentatively, D is TRBD1 (6 bases). The CDR3 extends over 13 amino acids. From germline, CDR1 is MGHRA and CDR2 YSYEKL. V lost 6 bases to trimming and J lost 3 bases, with 6 bases between them.

The chain joins TRBV4-2 to TRBJ2-7, with D perhaps matching TRBD2 (5 bases). V was clipped by 3 bases and J by 2 bases, with 8 bases between them. This CDR3 has 13 residues. Germline V gene lookup returns CDR1 LGHNA and CDR2 YNFKEQ. CDR3 sequence reads: CASSHPGTYEQYF. CDR3 DNA sequence: TGTGCCAGCAGCCACCCCGGGACCTACGAGCAGTACTTC.

The chain combines TRBV28 with TRBJ1-5, with TRBD1 identical over 11 bases. V was clipped by 0 bases and J by 5 bases; unmatched bases: 6. The germline gives CDR1 MDHEN, CDR2 SYDVKM. This CDR3 comprises 17 residues. CDR3 DNA sequence: TGTGCCAGCAGTTTATGGCAAGGGACAGGGGGGGATCAGCCCCAGCATTTT. Translated, it gives CASSLWQGTGGDQPQHF.

The V call is TRBV6-5, the J call TRBJ1-4, with D maybe TRBD1 (5 bases). Germline lookup yields CDR1 MNHEY and CDR2 SVGAGI. V was clipped by 5 bases and J by 10 bases, with 17 bases between them. The CDR3 contains 14 residues. The CDR3: CASSPHGQGRKLFF. The CDR3 region has the DNA TGTGCCAGCAGTCCCCACGGGCAGGGCCGAAAACTGTTTTTT.

This clone was detected a few times. This chain links TRBV28 with TRBJ1-1; 7 nucleotides agree with TRBD1. Germline V gene data show CDR1 as MDHEN and CDR2 as SYDVKM. CDR3 size: 11 residues. The junction had 1 base not matched to a gene; V was cut back by 3 bases and J by 9 bases. The CDR3 loop is CASSLTGKAFF. The CDR3 DNA reads as TGTGCCAGCAGTTTGACAGGGAAAGCTTTCTTT.

The J gene is TRBJ2-7, the V gene TRBV5-4, with 8 nucleotides matching TRBD2. Unmatched junction bases numbered 13, after V lost 4 bases and J lost 4 bases. This CDR3 comprises 16 residues. Germline CDR1 reads SGHNT; CDR2 reads YYREEE (reference sequence). The CDR3 loop is CASSLYGGVTSYEQYF. The CDR3 DNA is TGTGCCAGCAGCCTGTACGGGGGGGTTACAAGTTACGAGCAGTACTTC.

The rearrangement uses TRBV10-2 and TRBJ2-7, with 7 nucleotides matching TRBD1. V shed 6 bases and J 4 bases; nucleotides not matched to a gene: 12. Looked up from germline, CDR1 is WSHSY and CDR2 is SAAADI. CDR3 size: 15 residues. This chain's CDR3 is CASRDTGTVGYEQYF. CDR3 DNA: TGCGCCAGCAGAGACACCGGGACAGTAGGATACGAGCAGTACTTC.

The rearrangement uses TRBV18 and TRBJ2-2; possibly TRBD1 for D (6 bases). The CDR3 covers 16 residues. The ends were cut back, 3 bases at V and 7 bases at J, with 18 bases in the middle. Germline V CDR1 and CDR2: KGHSH, LQKENI. Here the CDR3 DNA reads TGTGCCAGCTCACCTCTCGCCGTACAGGGAATCGGGGAGCTGTTTTTT. As protein: CASSPLAVQGIGELFF.

The chain links TRBV5-1 to TRBJ2-5; weak D call: TRBD1 (5 bases). This CDR3 has 13 residues. The ends were cut back, 0 bases at V and 9 bases at J, with 12 bases in the middle. Germline CDR1 SGHRS, CDR2 YFSETQ. CDR3 DNA: TGCGCCAGCAGCTTGGAAGGGGTTGGGGCCCAGTACTTC. Translating it yields CASSLEGVGAQYF.

The genes are TRBV5-1 and TRBJ2-5; TRBD2 agrees at 13 bases. Losses at the gene ends were 1 base for V and 2 bases for J; bases not matched to a gene: 8. Germline values: CDR1 SGHRS, CDR2 YFSETQ. The CDR3 is 18 amino acids. The CDR3 region is CASSLSTSGRAWQETQYF. In nucleotides, the CDR3 is TGCGCCAGCAGCTTGAGTACTAGCGGGAGGGCCTGGCAAGAGACCCAGTACTTC.

V usage is TRBV11-2 and J usage is TRBJ2-4; D may be TRBD1 (6 bases). CDR1 is SGHAT, CDR2 FQNNGV, per germline. Trimming stripped 5 bases from V and 3 bases from J, with 20 bases between. The CDR3 totals 17 residues. CDR3 DNA sequence: TGTGCCAGCAGCCCAATCTTATGGACAGCCGGCAAAAACATTCAGTACTTC. This gives the protein CASSPILWTAGKNIQYF.

This clone was detected only once. V is TRBV28 and J is TRBJ2-5; no clear D gene. This CDR3 is built from 15 residues. V was clipped by 6 bases and J by 3 bases, with 17 bases between them. Germline CDR1 MDHEN, CDR2 SYDVKM. This CDR3 reads CASRAPSGVEETQYF. In nucleotides, the CDR3 is TGTGCCAGCAGAGCCCCGTCCGGAGTCGAAGAGACCCAGTACTTC. Based on the CDR3 plus reference TRBV28 and TRBJ2-5, the full variable domain is DVKVTQSSRYLVKRTGEKVFLECVQDMDHENMFWYRQDPGLGLRLIYFSYDVKMKEKGDIPEGYSVSREKKERFSLILESASTNQTSMYLCASRAPSGVEETQYFGPGTRLLVL.

The chain recombines TRBV5-4 with TRBJ2-5; tentatively, D is TRBD2 (5 bases). Trimming took off 1 base at V and 8 bases at J, with 12 bases between the two ends. This CDR3 is built from 13 residues. CDR1 is SGHNT and CDR2 is YYREEE in the germline V gene (reference sequence). The DNA for the CDR3 is TGTGCCAGCAGCTTGTCGGGTGGGAGAACCCAGTACTTC. This translates into CASSLSGGRTQYF.

The gene calls are TRBV27 and TRBJ2-5, with 10 bases aligning to TRBD1. This CDR3 comprises 18 residues. Trimming cost V 4 bases and J 4 bases; bases outside gene matches: 15. CDR1 and CDR2 from the germline V gene are MNHEY and SMNVEV (reference sequence). CDR3 protein: CASSWGSRDRGLGETQYF. DNA of the CDR3: TGTGCCAGCAGTTGGGGCTCCAGGGACAGGGGATTAGGAGAGACCCAGTACTTC.

The chain uses TRBV28 and TRBJ2-2; 9 nucleotides match TRBD1. This CDR3 contains 15 residues. The germline V gene encodes CDR1 MDHEN and CDR2 SYDVKM. J gave up 5 bases and V 5 bases, and 6 bases lay outside the gene matches. The CDR3 nucleotides are TGTGCCAGCAGTCTGGACAGGGGAGGGACCGGGGAGCTGTTTTTT. This encodes CASSLDRGGTGELFF.

The chain recombines TRBV14 with TRBJ2-1; weak D call: TRBD1 (5 bases). The CDR3 extends over 12 amino acids. Germline values: CDR1 SGHDN, CDR2 FVKESK. V lost 9 bases and J 7 bases, leaving 13 bases between the germline ends. In nucleotides, the CDR3 is TGTGCCAGTAGTGGGGCAGGGAATGAGCAGTTCTTC. Translation: CASSGAGNEQFF.

The rearrangement links TRBV5-4 to TRBJ1-1, with a possible D match to TRBD1 (5 bases). Germline CDR1 is SGHNT and CDR2 is YYREEE (reference sequence). The CDR3 is made up of 15 amino acids. V was trimmed by 0 bases and J by 2 bases, leaving 11 bases between them. For the CDR3, the DNA is TGTGCCAGCAGCTTGGGGGGCACCCGAAACACTGAAGCTTTCTTT. This codes for CASSLGGTRNTEAFF.

This chain uses TRBV6-5 with TRBJ1-2, with a weak D call TRBD1 (5 bases). With 6 bases removed from V and 8 bases from J, the gap between germline ends came to 10 bases. The length of the CDR3 is 11 residues. Germline-derived CDR1 and CDR2 are MNHEY and SVGAGI. The CDR3 loop reads CASRGGGGYTF. CDR3 in DNA: TGTGCCAGCAGGGGCGGGGGAGGCTACACCTTC.

V usage is TRBV7-2 and J usage is TRBJ1-5; 7 positions agree with TRBD1. The germline gives CDR1 SGHTA, CDR2 FQGNSA. V trimming: 5 bases; J trimming: 4 bases; junction bases outside the gene matches: 11. CDR3 length: 16 residues. The CDR3 is CASSINSGTANQPQHF. The CDR3 bases are TGTGCCAGCAGCATTAACTCCGGGACAGCAAATCAGCCCCAGCATTTT.

This chain links TRBV28 with TRBJ1-1; D call uncertain. Germline V gene lookup returns CDR1 MDHEN and CDR2 SYDVKM. This CDR3 spans 14 amino acids. V lost 6 bases, J lost 5 bases, and 16 bases lay in between. DNA of the CDR3: TGTGCCAGCAGCTTCGGGATCTTCCGAACTGAAGCTTTCTTT. Translating it yields CASSFGIFRTEAFF. Full variable domain (remainder filled in from reference TRBV28 and TRBJ1-1): DVKVTQSSRYLVKRTGEKVFLECVQDMDHENMFWYRQDPGLGLRLIYFSYDVKMKEKGDIPEGYSVSREKKERFSLILESASTNQTSMYLCASSFGIFRTEAFFGQGTRLTVV.

This chain uses TRBV9 with TRBJ2-2; D remains unclear. Germline V gene sequence: CDR1 SGDLS, CDR2 YYNGEE. Trimming cost V 0 bases and J 4 bases, with 7 bases left between them. The CDR3 sequence is 14 residues long. The CDR3 protein is CASSVDQRTGELFF. CDR3 DNA sequence: TGTGCCAGCAGCGTAGACCAGCGCACCGGGGAGCTGTTTTTT.

The rearrangement joins TRBV18 to TRBJ2-7, with 7 bases aligning to TRBD2. The germline V gene encodes CDR1 KGHSH and CDR2 LQKENI. The V segment lost 2 bases and the J segment 0 bases; nucleotides outside the gene matches: 4. This CDR3 is built from 15 residues. The CDR3 spells CASSPAGLPSYEQYF. CDR3 nucleotides: TGTGCCAGCTCACCAGCGGGACTACCCTCCTACGAGCAGTACTTC.

The count of this clone is one. V gene TRBV5-1 combines with J gene TRBJ1-4, with 8 positions matching TRBD1. There are 14 residues in the CDR3. CDR1 is SGHRS, CDR2 YFSETQ, per germline. J gave up 8 bases and V 4 bases, and 7 bases lay outside the gene matches. As DNA, the CDR3 is TGCGCCAGCAGCCTAGGGACAGGAAGCGAAAAACTGTTTTTT. This codes for CASSLGTGSEKLFF.

This chain joins TRBV19 and TRBJ1-3, with unresolved D. This CDR3 region has 11 residues. Per germline, CDR1 LNHDA and CDR2 SQIVND (reference sequence). V was trimmed by 8 bases and J by 7 bases, leaving 9 bases between them. CDR3 DNA sequence: TGTGCCAGTTCCCTACAGAACACCATATATTTT. It codes for CASSLQNTIYF.